These T cell receptor beta chains were read from a single sample in a study of blood T cell repertoires in COVID-19. The data were produced by immunoSEQ multiplex PCR, yet TCRdb's version contains in-frame clones alone and is incomplete. The repertoire consists of hundreds of thousands of clones, with 80% to 90% occurring once and the leading ten covering roughly 1.1%. Sequenced sample: PBMCs or T cells enriched from blood (not recorded which). These receptors were obtained from a man aged 25-45 years who had recovered from COVID-19. CDR3s include the opening cysteine and the closing phenylalanine or tryptophan. A D gene is named only where the DNA matches it firmly. Not all rows give a size; the values are once, few, many and, for expanded clones, a class.

clone_size: .; j_call: TRBJ2-3; d_call: TRBD2; v_call: TRBV24-1; cdr3_nt: TGTGCCACCAGTGAGACTCTAGCGGGAGCGGCAGATACGCAGTATTTT; cdr3_aa: CATSETLAGAADTQYF
clone_size: .; j_call: TRBJ2-7; d_call: TRBD2; v_call: TRBV4-2; cdr3_nt: TGTGCCAGCAGCCTGTCTCTAAGCGGGAGTGCCCACGAGCAGTACTTC; cdr3_aa: CASSLSLSGSAHEQYF
clone_size: .; j_call: TRBJ2-1; d_call: .; v_call: TRBV7-3; cdr3_nt: TGTGCCAGCAGCCCCCACCTAGCGTTCAATGAGCAGTTCTTC; cdr3_aa: CASSPHLAFNEQFF
clone_size: .; j_call: TRBJ1-2; d_call: .; v_call: TRBV3-1/TRBV3-2; cdr3_nt: TGTGCCAGCAGTCTTTCGGCGGGCCAAGGGGGCTACACCTTC; cdr3_aa: CASSLSAGQGGYTF
clone_size: .; j_call: TRBJ1-5; d_call: .; v_call: TRBV2; cdr3_nt: TGTGCCAGCAGTGCGGTGTTTACCAATCAGCCCCAGCATTTT; cdr3_aa: CASSAVFTNQPQHF
clone_size: .; j_call: TRBJ1-2; d_call: .; v_call: TRBV25-1; cdr3_nt: TGTGCCAGCAGTGAATTCGGTGGCTACACCTTC; cdr3_aa: CASSEFGGYTF
clone_size: .; j_call: TRBJ2-5; d_call: .; v_call: TRBV7-3; cdr3_nt: TGTGCCAGCAGCTTAAACGGGGTGGCGTCCTTAGAGACCCAGTACTTC; cdr3_aa: CASSLNGVASLETQYF
clone_size: .; j_call: TRBJ1-4; d_call: TRBD1; v_call: TRBV6-5; cdr3_nt: TGTGCCAGCATCCGGGACAGGGGTGGTGAAAAACTGTTTTTT; cdr3_aa: CASIRDRGGEKLFF
clone_size: once; j_call: TRBJ2-7; d_call: .; v_call: TRBV13; cdr3_nt: TGTGCCAGCAGCCGACACACCAGCACCTCCTACGAGCAGTACTTC; cdr3_aa: CASSRHTSTSYEQYF
clone_size: .; j_call: TRBJ2-7; d_call: .; v_call: TRBV9; cdr3_nt: TGTGCCAGCAGCGTAGATAGAGCGGCTCGGGACGAGCAGTACTTC; cdr3_aa: CASSVDRAARDEQYF
clone_size: .; j_call: TRBJ1-6; d_call: TRBD1; v_call: TRBV25-1; cdr3_nt: TGTGCCAGCAGCACCGGGACAGGGGGGAGCTCCTATAATTCACCCCTCCACTTT; cdr3_aa: CASSTGTGGSSYNSPLHF
clone_size: .; j_call: TRBJ1-1; d_call: .; v_call: TRBV20-1; cdr3_nt: TGCAGTGCCTTTACGGGGTCTGAAGCTTTCTTT; cdr3_aa: CSAFTGSEAFF
clone_size: .; j_call: TRBJ2-5; d_call: TRBD2; v_call: TRBV12-5; cdr3_nt: TGTGCTAGTGGTTTGGCAATAGCCCGGGGGGAAGAGACCCAGTACTTC; cdr3_aa: CASGLAIARGEETQYF
clone_size: .; j_call: TRBJ2-5; d_call: .; v_call: TRBV24-1; cdr3_nt: TGTGCCACCAGTGACAGGGGACAAGAGACCCAGTACTTC; cdr3_aa: CATSDRGQETQYF
clone_size: .; j_call: TRBJ2-1; d_call: .; v_call: TRBV15; cdr3_nt: TGTGCCACCAGCAGAGAAATTAGCACGGGTGAGCAGTTCTTC; cdr3_aa: CATSREISTGEQFF
clone_size: .; j_call: TRBJ1-5; d_call: .; v_call: TRBV4-1; cdr3_nt: TGCGCCAGCAGCCAAGGGGGGGATCAGCCCCAGCATTTT; cdr3_aa: CASSQGGDQPQHF
clone_size: .; j_call: TRBJ2-6; d_call: .; v_call: TRBV18; cdr3_nt: TGTGCCAGCTCACCAGGCGGACCAGGGGCGGCGGGGGCCAACGTCCTGACTTTC; cdr3_aa: CASSPGGPGAAGANVLTF
clone_size: .; j_call: TRBJ1-5; d_call: .; v_call: TRBV7-2; cdr3_nt: TGTGCCAGCAGCTTTGCGGTGGAACCGATCAATCAGCCCCAGCATTTT; cdr3_aa: CASSFAVEPINQPQHF